These T cell receptor beta chains were read from a single sample in a study of blood T cell repertoires in COVID-19. Clones were sequenced by immunoSEQ multiplex PCR, and TCRdb holds only the in-frame ones, with some missing. The table lists approximately 250,000 clones, about 88% of them singletons. Sequences were obtained from peripheral blood. These receptors all come from a man aged 18-30 years with active or convalescent COVID-19. Both conserved end residues are part of each CDR3. D genes are given only for firm matches. Clone size is shown for a subset of rows, as once, few, many or a class of expanded clone.

TRBJ2-6	-	TRBV4-1	-	CASSQDTQGSSGANVLTF	TGCGCCAGCAGCCAAGATACACAGGGATCCTCTGGGGCCAACGTCCTGACTTTC
TRBJ1-5	TRBD1	TRBV6-2/TRBV6-3	once	CASSRQRQGYGGNQPQHF	TGTGCCAGCAGCCGCCAAAGACAGGGCTACGGGGGAAATCAGCCCCAGCATTTT
TRBJ2-7	-	TRBV19	-	CASSIDSGQIYEQYF	TGTGCCAGTAGTATAGATTCCGGACAAATCTACGAGCAGTACTTC
TRBJ1-6	-	TRBV12-3/TRBV12-4	-	CATRSDYNSPLHF	TGTGCGACGAGGTCAGATTATAATTCACCCCTCCACTTT
TRBJ2-1	TRBD2	TRBV4-2	-	CASSQVGLAGSSYNEQFF	TGTGCCAGCAGCCAAGTGGGACTAGCGGGCAGCTCCTACAATGAGCAGTTCTTC
TRBJ1-6	-	TRBV6-2/TRBV6-3	-	CASSYSGANSPLHF	TGTGCCAGCAGTTACAGTGGGGCTAATTCACCCCTCCACTTT
TRBJ1-1	-	TRBV19	-	CASSLRGGRAFF	TGTGCCAGTAGCCTTCGGGGGGGCCGGGCTTTCTTT
TRBJ1-2	-	TRBV25-1	-	CASSATGSNYGYTF	TGTGCCAGCAGCGCTACAGGGTCGAACTATGGCTACACCTTC
TRBJ2-5	TRBD2	TRBV9	-	CASSVATGGGHQETQYF	TGTGCCAGCAGCGTAGCTACCGGCGGGGGGCACCAAGAGACCCAGTACTTC
TRBJ2-5	TRBD2	TRBV30	-	CAWEPIAGGGETQYF	TGTGCCTGGGAACCGATAGCGGGGGGAGGAGAGACCCAGTACTTC